This TCR beta chain was recovered during a study of blood T cell repertoires in COVID-19. Study summary: Researchers got acute and convalescent COVID-19 samples from the United States, Italy and Spain. PBMCs, B-cell-depleted T cells, or T cells provided the cDNA or gDNA that made up the material.

The V segment lost 8 bases and the J segment 6 bases; nucleotides outside the gene matches: 12. Per the germline V gene, CDR1 is SNHLY and CDR2 is FYNNEI. The CDR3 has 14 residues. Original handling: For nucleated cells, counts were estimated from reference gene primer amplification. Method: immunoSEQ multiplex PCR; TCRdb's copy keeps in-frame clones and lacks some. Clonal size and the V and J genes are those of that table, whereas D and trimming came from the DNA. The table includes a few hundred thousand clones, around 80% detected once. This TCR was sampled from a human donor in a cohort sampled during active COVID-19. The chain combines TRBV2 with TRBJ2-5; 7 positions match TRBD2. The sequencing input was peripheral blood. CDR3 nucleotide sequence: TGTGCCAGCGGGAGAGACCCGGGACTAAAGACCCAGTACTTC. It yields the protein CASGRDPGLKTQYF.